Listed here are 26 T cell receptor beta chains from one sample, sequenced in a study of T cells after yellow fever vaccination. TCRdb fed the 5' RACE reads into MiXCR, producing one record per CDR3 protein. In the table there are more than 75,000 distinct CDR3 sequences, approximately 9% of which are singletons. Material: CD8+ T cells not binding an NS4B(214-222) dextramer, sorted from PBMCs, obtained around 15 days after the first yellow fever vaccination. The source is a man between 18 and 29 years old who received the YFV17D yellow fever vaccine.

The chain combines TRBV10-3 with TRBJ2-1; TRBD1 might be the D (5 bases). The germline V and J ends were trimmed by 4 bases and 5 bases, with 6 bases remaining between them. The CDR3 is 12 residues long. CDR1 and CDR2 (germline): ENHRY, SYGVKD. CDR3 in DNA: TGTGCCATCAGTGTACAGGACAATGAGCAGTTCTTC. Translated: CAISVQDNEQFF.

Points on this clonotype: A much larger clone lies a single base off, so this may be a read error. This chain connects TRBV6-1 to TRBJ2-1; D uncertain. The CDR3 covers 10 residues. Trimming shortened V by 3 bases and J by 7 bases, and 1 base separated the two germline ends. The germline V gene has CDR1 MNHNS and CDR2 SASEGT. This CDR3 is CASSENEQFF. CDR3 DNA: TGTGCCAGCAGTGAGAATGAGCAGTTCTTC.

This clonotype was counted at least ten times. The chain couples TRBV18 to TRBJ1-4; 7 nucleotides align to TRBD1. Germline values: CDR1 KGHSH, CDR2 LQKENI. The ends lost 3 bases at V and 7 bases at J; junction bases unmatched: 11. The CDR3 consists of 16 residues. The CDR3 nucleotides read TGTGCCAGCTCACCGGAGCAGGGACAGATTCCTGAAAAACTGTTTTTT. Encoded protein: CASSPEQGQIPEKLFF. Complete variable domain (other parts from reference TRBV18 and TRBJ1-4): NAGVMQNPRHLVRRRGQEARLRCSPMKGHSHVYWYRQLPEEGLKFMVYLQKENIIDESGMPKERFSAEFPKEGPSILRIQQVVRGDSAAYFCASSPEQGQIPEKLFFGSGTQLSVL.

This clonotype was detected many times. This chain links TRBV7-9 with TRBJ1-1, with 7 bases lining up with TRBD1. Trimming removed 4 bases from V and 6 bases from J; junction bases left unmatched: 8. CDR1 is SEHNR and CDR2 is FQNEAQ in the germline V gene (reference sequence). The CDR3 length is 14 residues. The CDR3 is CASSSDREGAEAFF. In DNA form, the CDR3 reads TGTGCCAGCAGCTCCGACAGGGAGGGGGCTGAAGCTTTCTTT.

This clonotype occurred a few times. V gene TRBV4-1 combines with J gene TRBJ2-2; 11 positions agree with TRBD2. Germline V lookup: CDR1 MGHRA, CDR2 YSYEKL. The CDR3 sequence is 19 residues long. After removal of 2 bases from V and 5 bases from J, the junction contained 13 bases not matched to a gene. The CDR3 is CASSQPSTSGVTGTGELFF. The DNA of the CDR3 is TGCGCCAGCAGCCAACCGTCGACTAGCGGGGTAACCGGAACCGGGGAGCTGTTTTTT.

The genes are TRBV12-3 or TRBV12-4 and TRBJ1-5; possibly TRBD1 for D (6 bases). The germline V and J ends were trimmed by 6 bases and 0 bases, with 12 bases remaining between them. This CDR3 region has 15 residues. DNA of the CDR3: TGTGCCAGCAGCTGGACAGATTATAGCAATCAGCCCCAGCATTTT. Translation gives CASSWTDYSNQPQHF.

The chain couples TRBV27 to TRBJ2-1; TRBD1 is a possible D gene (6 bases). Looked up from germline, CDR1 is MNHEY and CDR2 is SMNVEV (reference sequence). The CDR3 sequence is 15 residues long. With 0 bases removed from V and 4 bases from J, the gap between germline ends came to 10 bases. CDR3 nucleotides: TGTGCCAGCAGTTTATCGCCCGGACAGTACAATGAGCAGTTCTTC. This translates into CASSLSPGQYNEQFF.

This clonotype was recorded a few times. The V gene is TRBV7-9, the J gene TRBJ1-1, with D unresolved. V gave up 5 bases and J gave up 8 bases, with 12 bases separating them. CDR1 is SEHNR and CDR2 is FQNEAQ in the germline V gene (reference sequence). The CDR3 runs to 12 residues. The CDR3 protein is CASSPGTMEAFF. The DNA for the CDR3 is TGTGCCAGCAGCCCGGGCACCATGGAAGCTTTCTTT.

This clonotype showed up just a few times. The V call is TRBV29-1, the J call TRBJ1-1; unclear D gene. Trimming removed 5 bases from V and 1 base from J, with 5 bases in between. CDR3 length: 11 residues. Germline V gives CDR1 SQVTM, CDR2 ANQGSEA. CDR3 residues: CSVTENTEAFF. CDR3 in DNA: TGCAGCGTTACAGAGAACACTGAAGCTTTCTTT.

This clonotype was detected only a few times. The chain recombines TRBV7-9 with TRBJ2-1, with TRBD2 matching over 10 bases. The CDR3 extends over 13 amino acids. J gave up 9 bases and V 5 bases, and 4 bases lay outside the gene matches. Germline CDR1 SEHNR, CDR2 FQNEAQ (reference sequence). The CDR3 protein is CASSPRTSGEQFF. For the CDR3, the DNA is TGTGCCAGCAGCCCCAGGACTAGCGGTGAGCAGTTCTTC.

This clonotype was seen a handful of times. The chain recombines TRBV20-1 with TRBJ2-7; maybe TRBD2 (6 bases). The CDR3 loop spans 12 amino acids. From germline, CDR1 is DFQATT and CDR2 SNEGSKA (reference sequence). V was trimmed by 6 bases and J by 2 bases, leaving 11 bases between them. CDR3 nucleotides: TGCAGTGCCACCCTAGCGACCTACGAGCAGTACGTC. Amino acids: CSATLATYEQYV.

This clonotype was counted only a few times. The chain has TRBV6-2 or TRBV6-3 and TRBJ1-5; 7 bases map to TRBD1. V shed 3 bases, J shed 2 bases, and the junction held 4 bases outside the gene matches. This CDR3 has 15 amino acids. Germline V gene lookup returns CDR1 MNHEY and CDR2 SVGEGT. CDR3 loop: CASSYITGGNQPQHF. DNA of the CDR3: TGTGCCAGCAGTTATATAACAGGGGGCAATCAGCCCCAGCATTTT.

By share of the sample, this clonotype is medium-sized. CDR3 loop: CSARDLPGNQPQHF. In nucleotides, the CDR3 is TGCAGTGCTAGAGATTTGCCGGGTAATCAGCCCCAGCATTTT. J is TRBJ1-5 and V is TRBV20-1; D remains ambiguous. The V end was cut by 0 bases, the J end by 4 bases, with 10 bases between. The CDR3 sequence is 14 residues long. CDR1 is DFQATT and CDR2 is SNEGSKA in the germline V gene (reference sequence).

This chain connects TRBV6-5 to TRBJ1-2, with D perhaps matching TRBD1 (5 bases). The CDR3 spans 15 residues. V was cut by 3 bases and J by 2 bases, with 13 bases left in between. Germline loops: CDR1 MNHEY, CDR2 SVGAGI. CDR3 nucleotides: TGTGCCAGCAGTTATGGGGGGGACCCAAACTATGGCTACACCTTC. Its protein is CASSYGGDPNYGYTF.

This clonotype showed up just a few times. This chain links TRBV5-1 with TRBJ1-1; D might be TRBD1 (6 bases). Germline-derived CDR1 and CDR2 are SGHRS and YFSETQ. The V gene lost 2 bases and the J gene lost 11 bases, with 19 bases spanning the gap. The CDR3 contains 14 residues. The CDR3 loop is CASSFGRDKTAAFF. In DNA form, the CDR3 reads TGCGCCAGCAGCTTTGGAAGGGACAAAACAGCGGCTTTCTTT.

This clonotype was seen only a few times. V and J are TRBV7-2 and TRBJ2-5, with D perhaps being TRBD1 or TRBD2 (6 bases each). The CDR3 is 15 amino acids. Per the germline V gene, CDR1 is SGHTA and CDR2 is FQGNSA. The V end was cut by 3 bases, the J end by 2 bases, with 13 bases between. The CDR3 DNA reads TGTGCCAGCAGCTTTATAAGAGGGGGGCAAGAGACCCAGTACTTC. Amino acids: CASSFIRGGQETQYF.

The chain joins TRBV4-1 to TRBJ1-1, with 9 positions matching TRBD1. The germline V gene encodes CDR1 MGHRA and CDR2 YSYEKL. J gave up 1 base and V 6 bases, and 3 bases lay outside the gene matches. There are 14 residues in the CDR3. The CDR3 DNA is TGCGCCAGCAGAAAGGGACAGGGGAACACTGAAGCTTTCTTT. This encodes CASRKGQGNTEAFF.

This clonotype was seen a few times. This rearrangement joins TRBV6-5 to TRBJ1-2; 7 positions match TRBD1. The CDR3 covers 15 residues. The V segment lost 0 bases and the J segment 2 bases; nucleotides outside the gene matches: 3. Germline lookup yields CDR1 MNHEY and CDR2 SVGAGI. The CDR3 DNA follows: TGTGCCAGCAGTTACTCCGACAGGGACAACTATGGCTACACCTTC. The encoded protein is CASSYSDRDNYGYTF.

This chain connects TRBV5-6 to TRBJ2-7; 13 positions match TRBD2. CDR1 and CDR2 from the germline V gene are SGHDT and YYEEEE. Losses at the gene ends were 2 bases for V and 0 bases for J; bases not matched to a gene: 5. The CDR3 sequence is 17 residues long. The CDR3 loop reads CASSFGLAGDFSYEQYF. Here the CDR3 DNA reads TGTGCCAGCAGCTTCGGACTAGCGGGGGATTTCTCCTACGAGCAGTACTTC.

Only a few counts were recorded for this clonotype. The chain uses TRBV19 and TRBJ1-5; D not certain. Germline CDR1 is LNHDA and CDR2 is SQIVND (reference sequence). V was shortened by 3 bases and J by 0 bases, with 6 bases between the two germline ends. This CDR3 has 14 amino acids. The CDR3 coding sequence is TGTGCCAGTAGTATCGGGAGTAGCAATCAGCCCCAGCATTTT. The encoded protein is CASSIGSSNQPQHF.

The chain employs TRBV7-3 and TRBJ2-1; TRBD2 agrees at 10 bases. Germline-derived CDR1 and CDR2 are SGHTA and FQGTGA. This CDR3 comprises 17 residues. The ends lost 5 bases at V and 4 bases at J; junction bases unmatched: 11. This CDR3 reads CASSTPLAGLLYNEQFF. For the CDR3, the DNA is TGTGCCAGCAGCACCCCACTAGCGGGGCTGTTATACAATGAGCAGTTCTTC.

V gene TRBV7-6 combines with J gene TRBJ2-7; D is unresolved. Germline CDR1 reads SGHVS; CDR2 reads FNYEAQ. The CDR3 is 13 residues long. The V and J ends lost 5 bases and 7 bases respectively, with 15 bases between them. In DNA form, the CDR3 reads TGTGCCAGCAGCCTTGCCCCCCCAGGAGAGCAGTACGTC. Amino acid sequence: CASSLAPPGEQYV.

This clonotype was observed many times. The chain employs TRBV12-3 or TRBV12-4 and TRBJ2-2, with a possible D match to TRBD2 (6 bases). The CDR3 spans 13 residues. Trimming cost V 8 bases and J 4 bases, with 11 bases left between them. The CDR3 loop is CASAAAGTGELFF. The CDR3 nucleotides are TGTGCCAGCGCGGCAGCGGGCACCGGGGAGCTGTTTTTT.

The V gene is TRBV7-9, the J gene TRBJ2-3; 7 bases are shared with TRBD1. V was pared by 5 bases and J by 6 bases, with 5 bases of the junction left unmatched. This CDR3 has 13 amino acids. Germline V lookup: CDR1 SEHNR, CDR2 FQNEAQ (reference sequence). As DNA, the CDR3 is TGTGCCAGCAGCGGCACAGGGGAGGATACGCAGTATTTT. Translated: CASSGTGEDTQYF.

The chain uses TRBV6-1 and TRBJ1-1; D is possibly TRBD1 (6 bases). V was pared by 8 bases and J by 8 bases, with 15 bases between. The CDR3 has 12 residues. CDR1 is MNHNS and CDR2 is SASEGT in the germline V gene. CDR3 sequence: CASFRGGPEAFF. CDR3 coding DNA: TGTGCCAGCTTCCGGGGGGGGCCAGAAGCTTTCTTT.

The chain is built from TRBV4-1 and TRBJ2-2; D possibly matches TRBD1 or TRBD2 (5 bases each). The CDR3 sequence is 15 residues long. V shed 1 base and J shed 6 bases, with 12 bases lying between them. Germline CDR1 and CDR2: MGHRA and YSYEKL. In nucleotides, the CDR3 is TGCGCCAGCAGCCAAGGGGGCAGGGACGCCGGGGAGCTGTTTTTT. Its translation: CASSQGGRDAGELFF.